This T cell receptor beta chain was captured in a study of T cells in Graves' hyperthyroidism and ophthalmopathy. Study observations and caveats: Ophthalmopathy was distinguished from stable hyperthyroidism by 13 V-J signatures. Blood also showed most of the thyroid clonotypes that were expanded above 0.001.

Regions amplified from RNA transcripts were the TCR beta CDR3 regions. The HTBI set primed first-round TCR CDR3 RT-PCR. TCRdb re-derived calls from the multiplex PCR reads in MiXCR, one entry per CDR3 protein. In the table there are a few hundred thousand distinct CDR3 sequences, 15% to 19% of which are singletons. Remarks on this clonotype: What it binds is unknown.

This clonotype was sampled from a woman aged 25 to 39 with Graves' hyperthyroidism. Sequencing was performed on blood.

CDR3 sequence: CASSPSTLSYNEQFF. The CDR3, as DNA: TGTGCCAGCAGCCCCAGCACACTGTCCTACAATGAGCAGTTCTTC. J is TRBJ2-1 and V is TRBV7-6; no firm D call. CDR1 and CDR2 (germline): SGHVS, FNYEAQ. With 5 bases removed from V and 1 base from J, the gap between germline ends came to 12 bases. The CDR3 is 15 amino acids.